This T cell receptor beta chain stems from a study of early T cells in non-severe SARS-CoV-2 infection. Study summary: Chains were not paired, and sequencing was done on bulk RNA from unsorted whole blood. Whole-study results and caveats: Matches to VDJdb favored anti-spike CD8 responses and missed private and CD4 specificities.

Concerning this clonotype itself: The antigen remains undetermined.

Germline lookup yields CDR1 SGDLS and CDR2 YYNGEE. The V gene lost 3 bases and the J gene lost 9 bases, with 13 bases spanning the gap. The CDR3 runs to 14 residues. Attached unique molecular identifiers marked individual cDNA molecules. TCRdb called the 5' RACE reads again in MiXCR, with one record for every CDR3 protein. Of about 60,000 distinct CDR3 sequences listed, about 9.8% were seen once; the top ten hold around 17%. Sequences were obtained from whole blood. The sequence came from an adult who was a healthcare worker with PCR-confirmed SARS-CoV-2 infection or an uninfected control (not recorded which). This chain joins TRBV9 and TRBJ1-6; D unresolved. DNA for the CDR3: TGTGCCAGCAGCGCCGGGTCATCGTCTTCACCCCTCCACTTT. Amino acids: CASSAGSSSSPLHF. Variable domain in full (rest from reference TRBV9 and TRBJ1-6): DSGVTQTPKHLITATGQRVTLRCSPRSGDLSVYWYQQSLDQGLQFLIQYYNGEERAKGNILERFSAQQFPDLHSELNLSSLELGDSALYFCASSAGSSSSPLHFGNGTRLTVT.